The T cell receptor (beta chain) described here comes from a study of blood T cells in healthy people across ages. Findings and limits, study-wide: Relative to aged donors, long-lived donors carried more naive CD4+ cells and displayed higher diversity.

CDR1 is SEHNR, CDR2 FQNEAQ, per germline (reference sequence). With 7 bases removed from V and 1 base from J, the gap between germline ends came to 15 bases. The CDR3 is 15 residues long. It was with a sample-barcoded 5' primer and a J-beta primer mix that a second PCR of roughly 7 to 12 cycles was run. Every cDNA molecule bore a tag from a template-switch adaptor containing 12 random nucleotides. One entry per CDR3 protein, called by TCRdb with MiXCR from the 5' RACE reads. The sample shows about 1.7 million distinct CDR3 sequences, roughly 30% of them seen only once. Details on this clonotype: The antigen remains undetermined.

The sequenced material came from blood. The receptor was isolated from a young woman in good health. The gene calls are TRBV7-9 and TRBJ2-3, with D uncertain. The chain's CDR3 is CASNSLSGGTDTQYF. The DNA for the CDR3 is TGTGCCAGCAACTCACTCTCAGGAGGCACAGATACGCAGTATTTT.